This TCR beta chain was retrieved from a study of T cells in Graves' hyperthyroidism and ophthalmopathy. The overall study: Peripheral blood collection took place at initial diagnosis, before any treatment.

Germline V gene lookup returns CDR1 DFQATT and CDR2 SNEGSKA (reference sequence). V gave up 0 bases and J gave up 2 bases; unmatched junction bases: 8. This CDR3 region has 16 residues. This clonotype was counted ten times or more. Its antigen is not identified. A read error is possible here, since a much larger clone lies one base away. Study results and caveats: Blood also carried most thyroid clonotypes expanded above 0.001.

The study based diagnoses on clinical symptoms, serum thyroxine and TRAb, thyroid ultrasound and orbital computed tomography. PBMCs were sourced from roughly 10 ml fresh peripheral blood. Amplification of TCR beta CDR3 regions used RNA as the template. Initially, a first-round RT-PCR of the TCR CDR3 employed the HTBI primer set. Using its own MiXCR run on the multiplex PCR reads, TCRdb lists one record per CDR3 protein. The data show fewer than 450,000 distinct CDR3 sequences, over 12% seen once. Sequenced: blood. This sequence joins TRBV20-1 and TRBJ2-3; 7 bases map to TRBD2. The TCR was taken from a man between 45 and 60 years old with Graves' ophthalmopathy. Here the CDR3 DNA reads TGCAGTGCTAGAGATGAGGCTAGCGGATACACAGATACGCAGTATTTT. Translation: CSARDEASGYTDTQYF.